This paragraph reports one T cell receptor beta chain. The CDR3 loop spans 16 amino acids. Trimming removed 5 bases from V and 1 base from J; junction bases left unmatched: 7. CDR1 and CDR2 from the germline V gene are SGHTA and FQGNSA. The data derive from a study of blood T cell repertoires in COVID-19. The wider study: The United States, Italy and Spain were the sources of the acute and convalescent COVID-19 samples. T cells, B-cell-depleted T cells, or PBMCs provided the cDNA or gDNA that served as material.

Original processing notes: Reference gene primer amplification in the assay estimated nucleated cell counts. The data were produced by immunoSEQ multiplex PCR, yet TCRdb's version contains in-frame clones alone and is incomplete. D and trimming come from the DNA, and the V and J calls and clone size come from that table. The sample records 30,000 or so clones, 88% being singletons. The origin of this receptor is a human donor in a cohort sampled during active COVID-19. Sequencing used peripheral blood. The V and J genes are TRBV7-2 and TRBJ2-3; TRBD2 matches 9 bases. CDR3 sequence: CASSTQRGVGTDTQYF. CDR3 in DNA: TGTGCCAGCAGCACCCAGCGGGGGGTGGGCACAGATACGCAGTATTTT. The variable domain in full, with the rest retrieved from reference TRBV7-2 and TRBJ2-3, is GAGVSQSPSNKVTEKGKDVELRCDPISGHTALYWYRQSLGQGLEFLIYFQGNSAPDKSGLPSDRFSAERTGGSVSTLTIQRTQQEDSAVYLCASSTQRGVGTDTQYFGPGTRLTVL.